Sequencing of this T cell receptor beta chain was carried out in a study of cytomegalovirus exposure and HLA in healthy donors. Study-wide results and limits: As was reported, the HLA-A and HLA-B alleles of most subjects were accurately predicted from TCR beta sequences. TRBV6-2, TRBV6-3 and other indistinguishable V segments were excluded.

The germline V gene has CDR1 SGHRS and CDR2 YFSETQ. The CDR3 contains 13 residues. V lost 1 base to trimming and J lost 3 bases; unmatched junction nucleotides: 0. Healthy bone marrow donors made up the cohort. For this clone: Its antigen is currently unknown.

Primers for the PCR totalled 60 Vbeta and 13 Jbeta. The assay was immunoSEQ multiplex PCR, and TCRdb's table has in-frame clones only and misses some. This sample's table has 200,000 or so clones. This TCR came from a girl aged 2-9 years in good health and CMV-seropositive. Sample: PBMCs. The chain uses TRBV5-1 and TRBJ2-7, with 8 bases lining up with TRBD1. CDR3 sequence reads: CASSLTGGYEQYF. In DNA form, the CDR3 reads TGCGCCAGCAGCTTGACAGGGGGCTACGAGCAGTACTTC.